Below, 17 T cell receptor beta chains from the same sample are listed, as sequenced in a study of OX40 agonist ivuxolimab in advanced cancers. Repertoires were generated with immunoSEQ multiplex PCR, while TCRdb's copy carries only in-frame clones and drops some. The sample carries roughly 70,000 clones, roughly 85% recorded once. Sequenced material: CD4+ or CD8+ T cells sorted from blood, taken in a trial of the OX40 agonist ivuxolimab. These receptors were collected from an adult with an advanced solid tumor such as melanoma, head and neck, liver or kidney cancer.

V usage is TRBV6-1 and J usage is TRBJ1-5; a weak D match, TRBD1 (5 bases). Germline V gene data show CDR1 as MNHNS and CDR2 as SASEGT. The CDR3 totals 16 residues. V was trimmed by 0 bases and J by 0 bases, leaving 9 bases between them. CDR3 DNA: TGTGCCAGCAGTGAAGCGGCGGGACTTAGCAATCAGCCCCAGCATTTT. This encodes CASSEAAGLSNQPQHF.

The chain recombines TRBV11-2 with TRBJ1-1; no firm D call. This CDR3 is built from 16 residues. V lost 3 bases and J lost 0, with 14 bases in between. Germline CDR1 and CDR2: SGHAT and FQNNGV. In nucleotides, the CDR3 is TGTGCCAGCAGCTTTCGTGTCCGGACCCTGAACACTGAAGCTTTCTTT. Residues: CASSFRVRTLNTEAFF.

The genes are TRBV6-5 and TRBJ2-6, with D perhaps TRBD1 (5 bases). The CDR3 loop spans 15 amino acids. The germline V gene has CDR1 MNHEY and CDR2 SVGAGI. The V gene lost 6 bases and the J gene lost 2 bases, with 11 bases spanning the gap. CDR3 residues: CASRGLIAGANVLTF. The CDR3, as DNA: TGTGCCAGCAGGGGGCTAATAGCTGGGGCCAACGTCCTGACTTTC.

The rearrangement joins TRBV6-5 to TRBJ2-7, with 8 positions matching TRBD2. Germline values: CDR1 MNHEY, CDR2 SVGAGI. The V and J ends lost 5 bases and 0 bases, in that order; junction bases with no gene match: 3. This CDR3 region has 14 residues. CDR3 loop: CASSVTSVSYEQYF. The CDR3 bases are TGTGCCAGCAGTGTGACTAGCGTCTCCTACGAGCAGTACTTC.

The CDR3 region has the DNA TGTGCCAGCAGCCGGGACAAGGTGAACACTGAAGCTTTCTTT. This gives the protein CASSRDKVNTEAFF. J is TRBJ1-1 and V is TRBV7-3; perhaps TRBD1 as D (6 bases). CDR1 is SGHTA, CDR2 FQGTGA, per germline. The V and J ends lost 5 bases and 0 bases respectively, with 10 bases between them. The CDR3 covers 14 residues. Filled out from reference TRBV7-3 and TRBJ1-1, the complete variable domain reads GAGVSQTPSNKVTEKGKYVELRCDPISGHTALYWYRQSLGQGPEFLIYFQGTGAADDSGLPNDRFFAVRPEGSVSTLKIQRTERGDSAVYLCASSRDKVNTEAFFGQGTRLTVV.

This rearrangement joins TRBV5-1 to TRBJ2-7; 9 nucleotides agree with TRBD1. The CDR3 is 14 residues long. V gave up 4 bases and J gave up 5 bases; unmatched junction bases: 7. The germline gives CDR1 SGHRS, CDR2 YFSETQ. CDR3 coding DNA: TGCGCCAGCAGCCCCCCCAACAGGGGGCACGAGCAGTACTTC. Translation gives CASSPPNRGHEQYF. The full variable domain, in which reference TRBV5-1 and TRBJ2-7 provide the parts outside the CDR3, is KAGVTQTPRYLIKTRGQQVTLSCSPISGHRSVSWYQQTPGQGLQFLFEYFSETQRNKGNFPGRFSGRQFSNSRSEMNVSTLELGDSALYLCASSPPNRGHEQYFGPGTRLTVT.

The chain joins TRBV7-2 to TRBJ2-7; 11 bases fit TRBD2. Looked up from germline, CDR1 is SGHTA and CDR2 is FQGNSA. The CDR3 consists of 15 residues. Trimming cost V 4 bases and J 3 bases; bases outside gene matches: 5. CDR3 protein: CASSYLAGGLYEQYF. Written as DNA, the CDR3 is TGTGCCAGCAGCTATCTAGCGGGAGGCCTCTACGAGCAGTACTTC.

The gene calls are TRBV7-9 and TRBJ2-3; tentatively, D is TRBD1 or TRBD2 (5 bases each). Germline V gives CDR1 SEHNR, CDR2 FQNEAQ (reference sequence). The V gene lost 3 bases and the J gene lost 8 bases, with 15 bases spanning the gap. The length of the CDR3 is 14 residues. For the CDR3, the DNA is TGTGCCAGCAGCTTCCCCTCGGGACCCGTTACGCAGTATTTT. Residues: CASSFPSGPVTQYF.

The CDR3 bases are TGCGCCAGCAGCTTGTACGGGGATACGCAGTATTTT. Translation: CASSLYGDTQYF. V gene TRBV5-1 combines with J gene TRBJ2-3, with D unresolved. Per germline, CDR1 SGHRS and CDR2 YFSETQ. CDR3 length: 12 amino acids. The V gene lost 1 base and the J gene lost 6 bases, with 6 bases spanning the gap.

The chain combines TRBV28 with TRBJ1-2; D unresolved. CDR3 size: 16 residues. From germline, CDR1 is MDHEN and CDR2 SYDVKM. Trimming stripped 7 bases from V and 8 bases from J, with 26 bases between. This CDR3 is CASTSLIGRYIEGYTF. CDR3 DNA: TGTGCCAGCACCTCTCTTATAGGGAGATATATTGAGGGCTACACCTTC.

The J gene is TRBJ2-7, the V gene TRBV28; the D gene is possibly TRBD2 (6 bases). The germline V and J ends were trimmed by 0 bases and 2 bases, with 8 bases remaining between them. The CDR3 contains 14 residues. Germline CDR1 reads MDHEN; CDR2 reads SYDVKM. CDR3 region: CASSLWGGTYEQYF. CDR3 bases: TGTGCCAGCAGTTTATGGGGAGGTACCTACGAGCAGTACTTC.

This chain uses TRBV27 with TRBJ2-1; TRBD1 aligns across 7 bases. Germline CDR1 and CDR2: MNHEY and SMNVEV (reference sequence). V shed 4 bases and J 3 bases; nucleotides not matched to a gene: 6. The CDR3 runs 15 residues. The CDR3 nucleotides read TGTGCCAGCAGTTCGAGGGGGCATTTCTACAATGAGCAGTTCTTC. Residues: CASSSRGHFYNEQFF.

The chain is built from TRBV6-4 and TRBJ2-2, with 10 bases aligning to TRBD2. V shed 6 bases and J 4 bases; nucleotides not matched to a gene: 8. This CDR3 has 16 amino acids. The germline CDR1 and CDR2 sequences are MRHNA and SNTAGT. CDR3 residues: CASRLLAGEITGELFF. In nucleotides, the CDR3 is TGTGCCAGCAGGCTCCTAGCGGGGGAGATCACCGGGGAGCTGTTTTTT.

V usage is TRBV11-2 and J usage is TRBJ2-6; possibly TRBD1 for D (5 bases). The CDR3 is made up of 16 amino acids. Trimming took 0 bases from V and 7 from J, leaving 13 bases between them. Germline V gene sequence: CDR1 SGHAT, CDR2 FQNNGV. The CDR3 sequence: CASSLDRTSSANVLTF. In DNA form, the CDR3 reads TGTGCCAGCAGCTTAGATAGGACATCCTCTGCCAACGTCCTGACTTTC.

J is TRBJ2-3 and V is TRBV2; maybe TRBD1 (6 bases). Germline assignment: CDR1 SNHLY and CDR2 FYNNEI. The CDR3 has 15 residues. V dropped 5 bases and J dropped 0 bases, with 12 bases sitting between them. The CDR3 sequence: CASSTTGISTDTQYF. Written as DNA, the CDR3 is TGTGCCAGCAGTACCACAGGGATTAGCACAGATACGCAGTATTTT.

This chain uses TRBV9 with TRBJ2-5; D is undetermined. V lost 0 bases and J 5 bases, leaving 14 bases between the germline ends. The germline gives CDR1 SGDLS, CDR2 YYNGEE. The CDR3 totals 15 residues. This chain's CDR3 is CASSVAPTGVETQYF. DNA of the CDR3: TGTGCCAGCAGCGTAGCTCCTACTGGGGTGGAGACCCAGTACTTC.

This clone has just a few counts. The V call is TRBV11-2, the J call TRBJ2-1; possibly TRBD1 for D (6 bases). From germline, CDR1 is SGHAT and CDR2 FQNNGV. CDR3 size: 15 residues. The V end was cut by 2 bases, the J end by 2 bases, with 10 bases between. This CDR3 reads CASSLSQGPYNEQFF. The CDR3, as DNA: TGTGCCAGCAGCTTATCACAGGGCCCCTACAATGAGCAGTTCTTC.